This TCR beta chain is from a study of cytomegalovirus exposure and HLA in healthy donors. Whole-study findings and limits: In an earlier analysis, in some 540 donors, most V segments appeared productive either ~90% or ~30% of the time.

In germline, CDR1 is KGHSH, CDR2 LQKENI. Trimming took 2 bases from V and 5 from J, leaving 9 bases between them. This CDR3 has 13 amino acids. Healthy bone marrow donors supplied every sample. Note on this clone: Its target is unknown.

The PCR ran on 60 Vbeta and 13 Jbeta primers. Measured with immunoSEQ multiplex PCR; TCRdb has only the in-frame clones, and not every one. The sample lists about 240,000 clones; more than 70% were seen once. The chain joins TRBV18 to TRBJ2-5; D gene uncertain. This sequence was found in a boy between 5 and 17 years old in good health and CMV-seronegative. Sequenced: PBMCs. CDR3 nucleotides: TGTGCCAGCTCACCAGGAGACGGGGAGACCCAGTACTTC. As protein: CASSPGDGETQYF.